The 17 T cell receptor beta chains listed next were all sequenced from one sample in a study of cytomegalovirus exposure and HLA in healthy donors. The study ran its PCR with 60 Vbeta and 13 Jbeta primers. Sequencing was performed with immunoSEQ multiplex PCR; in TCRdb, only in-frame clones are kept and a portion is missing. This repertoire shows more than 70,000 clones, 65% to 75% found once; its top ten account for approximately 7.6%. The sequenced sample consisted of PBMCs. These receptors came from a man in his forties in good health and CMV-seropositive.

The chain carries TRBV5-1 and TRBJ2-7; D might be TRBD2 (6 bases). This CDR3 has 16 amino acids. V lost 0 bases and J 7 bases, leaving 20 bases between the germline ends. Looked up from germline, CDR1 is SGHRS and CDR2 is YFSETQ. The CDR3 spells CASSLAGGVSSREQYF. The CDR3, as DNA: TGCGCCAGCAGCTTGGCCGGAGGGGTGAGTTCGCGAGAGCAGTACTTC.

The chain uses TRBV2 and TRBJ1-2; perhaps TRBD1 as D (6 bases). The CDR3 covers 15 residues. Germline CDR1 SNHLY, CDR2 FYNNEI. Trimming took 0 bases from V and 10 from J, leaving 18 bases between them. The CDR3 here is CASSEARTEKTVYTF. CDR3 in DNA: TGTGCCAGCAGTGAAGCCCGGACAGAGAAAACGGTCTACACCTTC.

The rearrangement joins TRBV29-1 to TRBJ2-7; the match to TRBD1 covers 9 bases. The germline V gene has CDR1 SQVTM and CDR2 ANQGSEA. This CDR3 is built from 14 residues. Unmatched junction bases numbered 10, after V lost 7 bases and J lost 3 bases. The CDR3: CSATEDRGHYEQYF. The CDR3 nucleotides read TGCAGCGCAACCGAGGACAGGGGACACTACGAGCAGTACTTC.

As regards this clone: The germline gene is not matched at one end of the junction; a read error may be the cause. The J gene is TRBJ2-7, the V gene TRBV10-3; 8 positions match TRBD2. The V gene's germline CDR1 is ENHRY and CDR2 SYGVKD. The CDR3 totals 16 residues. DNA for the CDR3: TGTGCCACCAGTGGGAGTTCGGGAGGGAACTACTACGAGCAGTACTTC. This gives the protein CATSGSSGGNYYEQYF.

This clone occurred many times. V and J are TRBV5-1 and TRBJ1-2; no definite D call. Germline V lookup: CDR1 SGHRS, CDR2 YFSETQ. CDR3 length equals 11 residues. V lost 5 bases to trimming and J lost 8 bases, with 10 bases between them. The CDR3 bases are TGCGCCAGCAGTGATCTAGGAGGCTACACCTTC. Residues: CASSDLGGYTF. The whole variable domain, remainder taken from reference TRBV5-1 and TRBJ1-2, is KAGVTQTPRYLIKTRGQQVTLSCSPISGHRSVSWYQQTPGQGLQFLFEYFSETQRNKGNFPGRFSGRQFSNSRSEMNVSTLELGDSALYLCASSDLGGYTFGSGTRLTVV.

This sequence joins TRBV4-2 and TRBJ2-2, with TRBD2 identical over 11 bases. In germline, CDR1 is LGHNA, CDR2 YNFKEQ. V gave up 3 bases and J gave up 2 bases; unmatched junction bases: 5. The CDR3 consists of 17 residues. The CDR3 here is CASSQGLAGGNTGELFF. CDR3 DNA sequence: TGTGCCAGCAGCCAGGGCCTAGCGGGGGGAAACACCGGGGAGCTGTTTTTT.

This clone has just one count. This specimen includes other DNA sequences encoding the same CDR3. The chain employs TRBV5-1 and TRBJ2-3; D may be TRBD2 (6 bases). CDR1 is SGHRS and CDR2 is YFSETQ in the germline V gene. The V and J ends lost 0 bases and 4 bases respectively, with 6 bases between them. This CDR3 comprises 13 residues. Here the CDR3 reads CASSLGGADTQYF. The DNA for the CDR3 is TGCGCCAGCAGCTTGGGGGGGGCAGATACGCAGTATTTT.

The chain links TRBV6-1 to TRBJ1-1, with 9 bases aligning to TRBD1. Per germline, CDR1 MNHNS and CDR2 SASEGT. The CDR3 totals 14 residues. Trimming took 6 bases from V and 3 from J; bases not matched to a gene: 5. The CDR3 sequence is CASRGRDRDTEAFF. The CDR3 coding sequence is TGTGCCAGCAGGGGCCGGGACAGGGACACTGAAGCTTTCTTT.

The chain employs TRBV7-2 and TRBJ1-1, with 10 nucleotides matching TRBD1. Germline V lookup: CDR1 SGHTA, CDR2 FQGNSA. This CDR3 has 15 amino acids. The junction had 8 bases not matched to a gene; V was cut back by 5 bases and J by 5 bases. The chain's CDR3 is CASSRRQGAVTEAFF. CDR3 DNA: TGTGCCAGCAGCAGACGACAGGGGGCGGTGACTGAAGCTTTCTTT.

The J gene is TRBJ2-7, the V gene TRBV15; weak D call: TRBD2 (5 bases). V was pared by 1 base and J by 7 bases, with 14 bases between. Germline CDR1 and CDR2: LNHNV and YYDKDF (reference sequence). CDR3 length: 14 amino acids. The CDR3 loop is CATSRVSFGGEQYF. The CDR3 DNA reads TGTGCCACCAGCAGAGTTTCCTTCGGCGGGGAGCAGTACTTC.

The genes are TRBV19 and TRBJ1-1, with TRBD1 as a possible D gene (5 bases). In germline, CDR1 is LNHDA, CDR2 SQIVND (reference sequence). V was clipped by 0 bases and J by 3 bases, with 11 bases between them. The CDR3 extends over 15 amino acids. The CDR3 sequence: CASSIDAGYDTEAFF. The DNA for the CDR3 is TGTGCCAGTAGTATAGATGCAGGGTACGACACTGAAGCTTTCTTT.

This clone was seen a handful of times. Here the CDR3 reads CASSQGTGVMNTEAFF. The CDR3 coding sequence is TGCGCCAGCAGCCAAGGGACAGGGGTCATGAACACTGAAGCTTTCTTT. The V gene is TRBV4-1, the J gene TRBJ1-1; 9 bases are a match to TRBD1. Germline V gene sequence: CDR1 MGHRA, CDR2 YSYEKL. Germline trimming cut 1 base from V and 0 bases from J; bases unmatched to any gene: 3. This CDR3 is built from 16 residues.

V gene TRBV30 combines with J gene TRBJ1-1; D perhaps matches TRBD1 (5 bases). Trimming took 5 bases from V and 3 from J, leaving 13 bases between them. CDR1 GTSNPN and CDR2 SVGIG come from the germline V gene (reference sequence). This CDR3 is built from 13 residues. CDR3 coding DNA: TGTGCCTGGCAAACAGGTGGTGACACTGAAGCTTTCTTT. Its protein product is CAWQTGGDTEAFF.

The chain couples TRBV5-1 to TRBJ2-1; D perhaps matches TRBD2 (7 bases). The germline V gene encodes CDR1 SGHRS and CDR2 YFSETQ. The CDR3 runs to 16 residues. The V end lost 4 bases, the J end lost 4 bases, and 18 bases lay between the germline ends. The CDR3, as DNA: TGCGCCAGCAGCCACGGGGGGCTGACTAATTACAATGAGCAGTTCTTC. Amino acids: CASSHGGLTNYNEQFF. The full variable domain, completed using reference TRBV5-1 and TRBJ2-1, is KAGVTQTPRYLIKTRGQQVTLSCSPISGHRSVSWYQQTPGQGLQFLFEYFSETQRNKGNFPGRFSGRQFSNSRSEMNVSTLELGDSALYLCASSHGGLTNYNEQFFGPGTRLTVL.

CDR3 DNA: TGCAGCGTTGAAACAGGGGGCGGGCAGCCCCAGCATTTT. Protein sequence: CSVETGGGQPQHF. This chain uses TRBV29-1 with TRBJ1-5; 9 nucleotides match TRBD1. Germline trimming cut 2 bases from V and 7 bases from J; bases unmatched to any gene: 3. Germline CDR1 and CDR2: SQVTM and ANQGSEA. This CDR3 contains 13 residues.

This sequence joins TRBV5-4 and TRBJ2-3; 12 bases are shared with TRBD2. Germline trimming cut 0 bases from V and 5 bases from J; bases unmatched to any gene: 4. CDR1 is SGHNT and CDR2 is YYREEE in the germline V gene (reference sequence). The CDR3 length is 16 residues. CDR3 loop: CASSLATSGSLDTQYF. CDR3 nucleotides: TGTGCCAGCAGCTTGGCGACTAGCGGGAGTTTAGATACGCAGTATTTT.

The chain links TRBV28 to TRBJ2-1; 9 positions agree with TRBD1. With 3 bases clipped from V and 7 bases from J, the junction kept 7 bases outside the gene matches. Germline V gene lookup returns CDR1 MDHEN and CDR2 SYDVKM. The CDR3 length is 15 residues. CDR3 amino acids: CASSFPGTGRNEQFF. For the CDR3, the DNA is TGTGCCAGCAGTTTCCCCGGGACAGGGAGGAATGAGCAGTTCTTC.